This TCR beta chain stems from a study of blood T cell repertoires in COVID-19. At the level of the study: Donors in the United States, Italy and Spain gave samples during acute or convalescent COVID-19.

From germline, CDR1 is LNHDA and CDR2 SQIVND (reference sequence). Trimming at V came to 7 bases and at J to 2 bases, leaving 13 bases not matched to a gene. The CDR3 spans 16 residues. Measured with immunoSEQ multiplex PCR; TCRdb has only the in-frame clones, and not every one. The sample lists about 120,000 clones, under 85% seen once, with 12% in the top ten. This clone came up once. Source material: peripheral blood. This rearrangement joins TRBV19 to TRBJ2-7; TRBD1 agrees at 8 bases. This TCR derives from a man between 60 and 75 years old with acute or convalescent COVID-19. The CDR3 sequence is CASTPRPGQATYEQYF. The CDR3 coding sequence is TGTGCCAGTACCCCTCGACCGGGACAGGCAACCTACGAGCAGTACTTC.